Detailed here is one TCR beta chain. What it recognizes is unknown. According to the study, genomic DNA was the template for TCR beta VDJ and CDR3 profiling. TCRdb reprocessed the reads with MiXCR, giving one entry per CDR3 protein. The sample contains under 350,000 distinct CDR3 sequences, under 60% of which appear only once. Sequencing was done on patients that had shown CD8+CD57+ cell expansion by flow cytometry. Blood came from patients not yet given any therapy. The sample originates from a study of CD8+CD57+ T cells in acquired aplastic anemia. Study-wide background: Each DNA sample taken from sorted CD4+ and CD8+ cells came to approximately 3.3 ug on average.

The CDR3 sequence is 14 residues long. Germline assignment: CDR1 SQVTM and CDR2 ANQGSEA. V shed 2 bases, J shed 4 bases, and the junction held 4 bases outside the gene matches. Study results and caveats: No significant patient-versus-control difference appeared in CD8+ Simpson's diversity.

Sequences were obtained from sorted CD4+, CD8+, or CD8+CD57+ T cells (not recorded which) from PBMCs. The V gene is TRBV29-1, the J gene TRBJ1-2, with TRBD1 identical over 10 bases. The sequence was collected from a human donor with aplastic anemia. The CDR3 reads CSVEKGTGVYGYTF. CDR3 nucleotides: TGCAGCGTTGAAAAGGGGACAGGGGTCTATGGCTACACCTTC. Filled out from reference TRBV29-1 and TRBJ1-2, the complete variable domain reads SAVISQKPSRDICQRGTSLTIQCQVDSQVTMMFWYRQQPGQSLTLIATANQGSEATYESGFVIDKFPISRPNLTFSTLTVSNMSPEDSSIYLCSVEKGTGVYGYTFGSGTRLTVV.